This is a list of T cell receptor beta chains from one sample in a study of molecular identifiers for immune sequencing clone quantification. From the PCR reads, TCRdb called clonotypes with MiXCR, one entry per CDR3 protein. Of just under 650,000 distinct CDR3 sequences listed, less than 20% are singletons. Specimen: naive CD8+ T cells from blood, with Jurkat cell RNA spiked in. These receptors were collected from a human donor in good health. Some libraries in this study had Jurkat cell RNA spiked in. Both conserved end residues are part of each CDR3. A D gene is named only where the DNA matches it firmly. Clone size is shown for a subset of rows, as once, few, many or a class of expanded clone.

abundance,j_gene,v_gene,d_gene,CDR3aa,CDR3nt
many,TRBJ1-1,TRBV19,.,CASSMGGGSLNTEAFF,TGTGCCAGTAGTATGGGGGGCGGCTCTCTGAACACTGAAGCTTTCTTT
many,TRBJ2-3,TRBV12-3/TRBV12-4,.,CASSPWGARDTQYF,TGTGCCAGCAGTCCTTGGGGGGCAAGGGATACGCAGTATTTT
many,TRBJ2-3,TRBV2,.,CASSEFSGTDTQYF,TGTGCCAGCAGTGAATTTAGCGGAACAGATACGCAGTATTTT
many,TRBJ2-7,TRBV7-2,TRBD1,CASSLAPDRAYEQYF,TGTGCCAGCAGCTTAGCGCCGGACAGGGCCTACGAGCAGTACTTC
.,TRBJ2-1,TRBV5-1,.,CASSLARYNEQFF,TGCGCCAGCAGCTTGGCCAGGTACAATGAGCAGTTCTTC
many,TRBJ1-2,TRBV13,.,CASSPGEGNYGYTF,TGTGCCAGCAGCCCTGGAGAAGGGAACTATGGCTACACCTTC
.,TRBJ2-1,TRBV7-9,TRBD2,CASSSGLAGGHEQLF,TGTGCCAGCAGCTCGGGACTAGCGGGGGGCCATGAGCAGCTCTTC
many,TRBJ1-5,TRBV3-1,TRBD1,CASSQRTGVYSNQPQHF,TGTGCCAGCAGCCAACGTACAGGGGTCTATAGCAATCAGCCCCAGCATTTT
many,TRBJ2-3,TRBV28,.,CASSSYGERTDTQYF,TGTGCCAGCAGTTCGTACGGGGAGCGCACAGATACGCAGTATTTT
many,TRBJ2-7,TRBV6-5,TRBD1,CASSYSFDRGEQYF,TGTGCCAGCAGTTACTCGTTCGACAGGGGCGAGCAGTACTTC
many,TRBJ2-1,TRBV7-9,.,CASSLGVGLVNEQFF,TGTGCCAGCAGCTTAGGGGTGGGCCTGGTTAATGAGCAGTTCTTC
few,TRBJ1-3,TRBV12-3/TRBV12-4,.,CASRTLPRTDLGGNTIYF,TGTGCCAGCAGGACCCTCCCTCGGACCGACTTGGGAGGAAACACCATATATTTT
few,TRBJ2-1,TRBV27,TRBD2,CASSYGGGNNNEQFF,TGTGCCAGCAGTTACGGCGGGGGGAACAACAATGAGCAGTTCTTC
many,TRBJ2-7,TRBV6-5,.,CASSYSRGDYEQYF,TGTGCCAGCAGTTACTCGCGAGGAGACTACGAGCAGTACTTC
many,TRBJ1-1,TRBV7-3,.,CASSPGVIHTEAFF,TGTGCCAGCAGCCCAGGGGTCATACACACTGAAGCTTTCTTT
many,TRBJ1-5,TRBV12-3/TRBV12-4,.,CASSLWGNSNQPQHF,TGTGCCAGCAGTTTATGGGGCAATAGCAATCAGCCCCAGCATTTT
many,TRBJ2-6,TRBV29-1,.,CSVAEYVSGANVLTF,TGCAGCGTTGCGGAGTACGTTAGTGGGGCCAACGTCCTGACTTTC
many,TRBJ2-5,TRBV5-6,TRBD1,CASSKIRDSQETQYF,TGTGCCAGCAGTAAAATCCGGGACAGCCAAGAGACCCAGTACTTC
.,TRBJ2-1,TRBV11-2,.,CASSPGGAGAMSYNEQFF,TGTGCCAGCAGCCCCGGAGGGGCAGGGGCAATGTCCTACAATGAGCAGTTCTTC
many,TRBJ2-2,TRBV6-5,.,CASSRQGQTGVLFF,TGTGCCAGCAGCCGACAAGGACAAACCGGGGTGCTTTTTTTT
few,TRBJ1-4,TRBV19,.,CASSSEEKLFF,TGTGCCAGTAGTTCGGAGGAAAAACTGTTTTTT
many,TRBJ2-2,TRBV4-2,TRBD2,CASSQGLAANTGELFF,TGTGCCAGCAGCCAAGGACTAGCGGCGAACACCGGGGAGCTGTTTTTT
many,TRBJ2-7,TRBV5-8,.,CASSSGWAYEQYF,TGTGCCAGCAGCTCCGGATGGGCCTACGAGCAGTACTTC
.,TRBJ1-1,TRBV2,TRBD1,CASSLGQAGNTEAFF,TGTGCCAGCAGCTTAGGACAGGCTGGGAACACTGAAGCTTTCTTT
many,TRBJ2-7,TRBV5-1,.,CASSLSYGAIEQYF,TGCGCCAGCAGCTTGAGTTACGGGGCGATCGAGCAGTACTTC
many,TRBJ2-4,TRBV4-1,TRBD1,CASSENRGLAKNIQYF,TGCGCCAGCAGCGAGAACAGGGGTCTAGCCAAAAACATTCAGTACTTC
.,TRBJ1-1,TRBV6-5,.,CASSYDAQGQSNTEAFF,TGTGCCAGCAGTTACGATGCTCAGGGACAATCGAACACTGAAGCTTTCTTT
.,TRBJ2-7,TRBV6-2/TRBV6-3,.,CASSYPKPEQYF,TGTGCCAGCAGTTACCCGAAGCCCGAGCAGTACTTC
many,TRBJ2-3,TRBV20-1,.,CSARGARYTDTQYF,TGCAGTGCTAGAGGAGCCCGATACACAGATACGCAGTATTTT
many,TRBJ2-7,TRBV27,.,CASSPGTSDSSYEQYF,TGTGCCAGCAGTCCGGGGACATCTGATTCGTCCTACGAGCAGTACTTC
.,TRBJ1-1,TRBV19,TRBD1,CASGMSTGRTNTEAFF,TGTGCCAGTGGTATGTCGACAGGGAGGACGAACACTGAAGCTTTCTTT
.,TRBJ2-7,TRBV15,TRBD1,CATSRDSPGGPYEQYF,TGTGCCACCAGCAGAGATTCACCAGGGGGTCCCTACGAGCAGTACTTC
many,TRBJ2-1,TRBV4-1,.,CASSAGTAEQFF,TGCGCCAGCTCTGCTGGGACCGCTGAGCAGTTCTTC
many,TRBJ2-7,TRBV4-1,.,CASSQDLSPDSYEQYF,TGCGCCAGCAGCCAAGATCTTTCACCAGACTCCTACGAGCAGTACTTC
many,TRBJ2-7,TRBV29-1,.,CSVAWLDTNSYEQYF,TGCAGCGTTGCCTGGTTAGACACTAACTCCTACGAGCAGTACTTC
many,TRBJ2-7,TRBV25-1,TRBD1,CASWAGGLEQYF,TGTGCCAGCTGGGCAGGGGGCCTCGAGCAGTACTTC
few,TRBJ1-2,TRBV29-1,.,CSVEDWLGDGYTF,TGCAGCGTTGAAGACTGGCTAGGGGATGGCTACACCTTC
many,TRBJ2-7,TRBV29-1,.,CSVAGGGTIYEQYF,TGCAGCGTTGCAGGGGGGGGCACTATCTACGAGCAGTACTTC
few,TRBJ2-7,TRBV3-1,TRBD1,CASSTGDRWSYEQYF,TGTGCCAGCAGCACGGGGGACAGGTGGTCCTACGAGCAGTACTTC
many,TRBJ2-3,TRBV9,TRBD1,CASSVARGPGTDTQYF,TGTGCCAGCAGCGTAGCGAGGGGGCCGGGAACAGATACGCAGTATTTT
few,TRBJ2-1,TRBV7-9,.,CASRQDTNEQFF,TGTGCCAGCAGGCAGGACACCAATGAGCAGTTCTTC
many,TRBJ2-3,TRBV4-3,.,CASSQASTDTQYF,TGCGCCAGCAGCCAAGCTAGCACAGATACGCAGTATTTT
.,TRBJ1-1,TRBV20-1,.,CSATDRNTEAFF,TGCAGTGCTACGGACAGGAACACTGAAGCTTTCTTT
many,TRBJ2-2,TRBV7-9,.,CASSLDPNTGELFF,TGTGCCAGCAGCCTCGACCCGAACACCGGGGAGCTGTTTTTT